This T cell receptor (beta chain) was captured by sequencing in a study of follicular helper T cells after annual influenza vaccination (dated by TCRdb to between 2016 and 2019). Broadly, across the study: After each seasonal influenza vaccination, blood samples were collected on days 0, 7 and 28. Some subjects were followed across successive annual vaccinations spanning the 2013-2014, 2014-2015 and 2015-2016 seasons to study recall of cTfh clones. One week after vaccination, a second recruited cohort of approximately twelve subjects (Table S1) displayed a similar ICOS+CD38+ cTfh response. Multi-year samples were available for six subjects, with four spanning two vaccination seasons and two spanning three seasons. Samples from 2013-2014 were cryopreserved, whereas samples from about 2015 were processed immediately after collection.

This clone appeared a single time. There is no known antigen for this receptor. Qualities for individual bases were not recorded, and no much larger clone is one base off. Library construction relied on the immunoSEQ multiplex PCR assay. Adaptive Biotechnologies handled the TCRB amplification, library preparation, sequencing and preliminary bioinformatics at Survey level resolution. Per the original workflow: Clonality was calculated in R as 1 minus normalized Shannon entropy, and the Gini index was calculated with the R package ineq. To get the overlap score, the summed counts of shared sequences were divided by the total counts of all sequences in both of the compared samples. Shared-clonotype significance used Fisher's exact test assuming a theoretical repertoire of 10^7 TCRB sequences. Drawn from immuneACCESS, this table holds only the in-frame rearrangements with V and J called that TCRdb kept. Clones are partly lost; checked studies trace under half to an unresolved V gene and leave the rest unexplained. V and J calls and clone size follow that table, whereas D and trimming were derived from the DNA. The sample table holds roughly 7,100 clones, of which over 80% were seen once. The ten largest make up 0.5% to 0.55% of the sample.

From the germline V gene, CDR1 is LGHNA and CDR2 is YSLEER. The CDR3 starts with the cysteine, ends with the phenylalanine, and has 20 residues. Of all the DNA, just the CDR3 is kept, 60 bases in frame from base 1. Trimming takes 0 bases from V and 2 bases from J, and the germline ends sit 24 bases apart. The sample's time point label is to be understood as: 2015-2016 season, 7 days after influenza vaccination. Adults received seasonal inactivated influenza vaccine (Fluvarix), and TCRB sequencing tracked sorted blood CD4 subsets before and after vaccination. Subjects were considered eligible if community-dwelling and if influenza vaccine had not been received in the prior 6 months. Exclusions included influenza vaccine contraindications, substance abuse, HIV/AIDS, active malignancy, immunomodulatory medication and active illness such as respiratory infection. At each time point, somewhere between roughly 40 and 100 mL of blood was taken. Ficoll-Paque PLUS or SepMate separation was used to isolate PBMC. CXCR5- memory CD4 T cells were sorted as a comparison non-Tfh subset. Cell subsets were sorted from PBMC on a BD FACS Aria before DNA extraction.

Points the paper makes about the study in general: Day 7 ICOS+CD38+ clones were most often found later in ICOS-CD38- cTfh, suggesting that subset may serve as a memory reservoir. Only about 9.5-22% of analyzed cells yielded productive TCRB sequences, so sampling of rare clonotypes was not possible. A recurrent oligoclonal ICOS+CD38+ cTfh response containing tetramer and AIM influenza-specific clonotypes was recalled by successive annual vaccinations. Undersampling of the much larger non-cTfh compartments could not be excluded when assessing influenza clone enrichment. ICOS+CD38+ cTfh clonality correlated with the frequency of that population, and its change correlated with the change in circulating plasmablast frequency.

The TCR comes from an adult who received the influenza vaccine. Specimen: CXCR5- memory CD4+ T cells sorted from blood, collected 7 days after influenza vaccination. This specimen's cell subset or site label, per the study, means: CXCR5- memory CD4 T cells. The chain employs TRBV4-3 and TRBJ2-3, and the D gene may be TRBD2, 5 bases matching. The CDR3 here reads CASSQDWGELVRGPTDTQYF. The bases are TGCGCCAGCAGCCAAGATTGGGGAGAATTGGTACGAGGGCCCACAGATACGCAGTATTTT.